The sequence of this T cell receptor (beta chain) was determined in a study of response to subunit inactivated influenza vaccine (dated by TCRdb to the late 2010s). Some background on the complete study: The study used deep quantitative T cell receptor repertoire profiling to track responses to a trivalent subunit inactivated influenza vaccine. General findings and caveats noted by the study authors: According to the authors, only a limited number of new T cells may be recruited by each seasonal influenza vaccination.

Preparation of the library involved RT-PCR. Reads for this sample came from an Illumina HiSeq 2500. The raw public reads went through TCRdb reprocessing: fastp at Q25, MiXCR clone calling, in-frame beta chains kept. Under each unique CDR3 protein, matching rows form one entry showing the most common genes and DNA. The table for this sample lists about 830,000 distinct CDR3 sequences; 18% of them were counted only once. The ten biggest clones cover roughly 10% of the sample. This clonotype appeared a few times. Its antigen is still unknown. No quality values exist for individual bases; no much larger clone is one base distant. The germline V gene supplies CDR1 SGHVS and CDR2 FQNEAQ. The CDR3 runs 14 amino acids, cysteine and phenylalanine included. Just CDR3 DNA is preserved here, 42 bases in frame from base 1. A distance of 7 bases separates the germline ends of V and J, which lose 0 bases and 1 base respectively.

Recombination connected TRBV7-8 to TRBJ2-7, with an unclear D gene assignment. This specimen was PBMCs from blood, taken 5 days after vaccination. The receptor was isolated from a man aged 45-65 years who received an inactivated influenza vaccine. Donor details come from another sample of the same person, matched by shared clones. The bases read TGTGCCAGCAGCTTAGCTTGGATATCCTACGAGCAGTACTTC. Translated, this is CASSLAWISYEQYF.